The clone carrying this T cell receptor (beta chain) came up many times. Its antigen is unidentified. Total RNA (around 500 ng) served as template for TCR beta cDNA synthesis primed by a constant-region primer. The TCR beta library was amplified through three nested multiplex PCR rounds in a modified ARM-PCR procedure. A C-beta reverse primer and TRBV1-TRBV30 forward primers served in each of the first two PCR rounds, at ten to eleven cycles apiece. TCRdb passed the multiplex PCR reads through MiXCR, listing each CDR3 protein once. The top ten clones hold about 72% of a sample with more than 150,000 distinct CDR3 sequences, over 45% of them seen once. V shed 5 bases, J shed 2 bases, and the junction held 16 bases outside the gene matches. The CDR3 runs 18 residues. Germline loops: CDR1 SGHAT, CDR2 FQNNGV. In addition to blood RNA drawn from unsorted whole blood, germline DNA was extracted. With chronic HBV infection, the patients were also treatment-naive.

The source of the sample is a study of tumor-infiltrating lymphocytes in primary liver carcinoma. The wider study: Spanning 30 to 69 years of age, the patients were men and women.

Study results and limitations: The samples were not sorted (they were bulk), so CD4+ and CD8+ repertoires were not compared.

The TCR comes from a middle-aged man with primary liver carcinoma and hepatitis B virus infection. Specimen: peripheral blood. The chain has TRBV11-2 and TRBJ2-7; 9 nucleotides align to TRBD1. The CDR3 nucleotides read TGTGCCAGCAGCAGGGACAGGGCTGGGGGGAGCGGAACCTACGAGCAGTACTTC. As protein: CASSRDRAGGSGTYEQYF.